The next 27 T cell receptor beta chains were all read from a single sample in a study of OX40 agonist ivuxolimab in advanced cancers. Assay: immunoSEQ multiplex PCR; the TCRdb copy retains only in-frame clones and omits some. The sample has roughly 80,000 clones; about 86% are singletons. The source material was CD4+ or CD8+ T cells sorted from blood, sampled in a trial of the OX40 agonist ivuxolimab. These receptors all come from an adult with an advanced solid tumor such as melanoma, head and neck, liver or kidney cancer.

The V and J genes are TRBV2 and TRBJ1-2; the D gene is possibly TRBD1 (6 bases). Germline loops: CDR1 SNHLY, CDR2 FYNNEI. The CDR3 has 15 amino acids. Trimming took 2 bases from V and 3 from J, leaving 13 bases between them. The CDR3 sequence is CASSERQGNYYGYTF. The DNA of the CDR3 is TGTGCCAGCAGTGAAAGGCAGGGGAATTACTATGGCTACACCTTC.

The V gene is TRBV9, the J gene TRBJ2-7; TRBD2 matches at 8 bases. Germline V CDR1 and CDR2: SGDLS, YYNGEE. Trimming cost V 0 bases and J 4 bases; bases outside gene matches: 9. This CDR3 comprises 16 residues. This chain's CDR3 is CASSVGAVSGIYEQYF. CDR3 in DNA: TGTGCCAGCAGCGTAGGGGCTGTTAGCGGGATATACGAGCAGTACTTC.

The chain recombines TRBV18 with TRBJ2-7; D not resolved. The germline V gene encodes CDR1 KGHSH and CDR2 LQKENI. The CDR3 spans 12 residues. V was cut by 4 bases and J by 2 bases, with 6 bases left in between. The CDR3 sequence is CASSLDTYEQYF. CDR3 bases: TGTGCCAGCTCACTAGACACCTACGAGCAGTACTTC.

The chain uses TRBV7-2 and TRBJ1-2; possible D gene TRBD1, 5 bases. V lost 8 bases, J lost 4 bases, and 17 bases lay in between. This CDR3 has 14 amino acids. The germline V gene encodes CDR1 SGHTA and CDR2 FQGNSA. The CDR3 nucleotides are TGTGCCAGCGGGGCCTTTCAGGGAGGCTATGGCTACACCTTC. Translated, it gives CASGAFQGGYGYTF.

This sequence joins TRBV4-2 and TRBJ1-5, with D tentatively TRBD1 (6 bases). In germline, CDR1 is LGHNA, CDR2 YNFKEQ. V shed 11 bases and J shed 3 bases, with 20 bases lying between them. The CDR3 consists of 15 residues. The CDR3 DNA is TGTGCCCGCACGGGGTCGGGACATACCAATCAGCCCCAGCATTTT. Amino acids: CARTGSGHTNQPQHF.

This chain uses TRBV29-1 with TRBJ2-6; possibly TRBD2 for D (5 bases). The V gene lost 7 bases and the J gene lost 4 bases, with 11 bases spanning the gap. The germline V gene encodes CDR1 SQVTM and CDR2 ANQGSEA. This CDR3 spans 13 amino acids. CDR3 in amino acids: CSARVLGANVLTF. The DNA for the CDR3 is TGCAGCGCGAGGGTGTTGGGGGCCAACGTCCTGACTTTC.

The chain recombines TRBV28 with TRBJ1-2; D is uncertain. Trimming took 7 bases from V and 4 from J, leaving 16 bases between them. The CDR3 runs to 14 residues. Germline V lookup: CDR1 MDHEN, CDR2 SYDVKM. CDR3 sequence reads: CASKVSVSGYGYTF. The CDR3 nucleotides read TGTGCCAGCAAAGTTTCAGTCTCAGGCTATGGCTACACCTTC.

The chain carries TRBV11-2 and TRBJ2-3, with 7 bases that match TRBD2. This CDR3 is built from 16 residues. Per the germline V gene, CDR1 is SGHAT and CDR2 is FQNNGV. Trimming cost V 2 bases and J 5 bases; bases outside gene matches: 10. This CDR3 is CASSLRTIGLGDTQYF. CDR3 coding DNA: TGTGCCAGCAGCTTAAGGACAATAGGACTAGGAGATACGCAGTATTTT.

The rearrangement links TRBV30 to TRBJ2-5; 9 bases line up with TRBD1. The CDR3 has 14 residues. V lost 3 bases and J lost 5; bases outside the gene matches: 7. Germline assignment: CDR1 GTSNPN and CDR2 SVGIG (reference sequence). The CDR3 nucleotides read TGTGCCTGGAGGACTACAGGGGGCCGGGAGACCCAGTACTTC. Its protein is CAWRTTGGRETQYF. Supplemented by reference TRBV30 and TRBJ2-5, the full variable domain reads SQTIHQWPATLVQPVGSPLSLECTVEGTSNPNLYWYRQAAGRGLQLLFYSVGIGQISSEVPQNLSASRPQDRQFILSSKKLLLSDSGFYLCAWRTTGGRETQYFGPGTRLLVL.

The gene calls are TRBV5-5 and TRBJ2-7; D is undetermined. The CDR3 contains 13 residues. V was cut by 4 bases and J by 4 bases, with 12 bases left in between. Germline assignment: CDR1 SGHKS and CDR2 YYEKEE (reference sequence). The DNA for the CDR3 is TGTGCCAGCAGCCCTCGGGCCCTTTACGAGCAGTACTTC. This sequence encodes CASSPRALYEQYF.

This chain uses TRBV4-2 with TRBJ2-5; 10 nucleotides line up with TRBD2. The CDR3 has 16 amino acids. Trimming removed 3 bases from V and 5 bases from J; junction bases left unmatched: 9. Per germline, CDR1 LGHNA and CDR2 YNFKEQ. In DNA, the CDR3 is TGTGCCAGCAGCCATTCTAGCGGGAGAAGGAGGGAGACCCAGTACTTC. This translates into CASSHSSGRRRETQYF.

The chain recombines TRBV5-4 with TRBJ2-1, with 9 bases aligning to TRBD2. J gave up 5 bases and V 3 bases, and 9 bases lay outside the gene matches. This CDR3 is 16 amino acids long. The germline CDR1 and CDR2 sequences are SGHNT and YYREEE (reference sequence). The CDR3 is CASSYLSGRADNEQFF. The DNA for the CDR3 is TGTGCCAGCAGCTACCTTAGCGGGAGAGCTGACAATGAGCAGTTCTTC.

This clone turned up a few times. The chain employs TRBV5-1 and TRBJ2-1; tentatively, D is TRBD1 or TRBD2 (5 bases each). The CDR3 has 14 amino acids. Germline values: CDR1 SGHRS, CDR2 YFSETQ. V shed 6 bases and J shed 6 bases, with 16 bases lying between them. CDR3 coding DNA: TGCGCCAGCAACCCAACTGGGACCGGCAATGAGCAGTTCTTC. It is translated as CASNPTGTGNEQFF.

The chain links TRBV7-3 to TRBJ2-1, with D tentatively TRBD2 (5 bases). The CDR3 covers 16 residues. V lost 0 bases, J lost 4 bases, and 13 bases lay in between. CDR1 and CDR2 from the germline V gene are SGHTA and FQGTGA. The CDR3 DNA sequence: TGTGCCAGCAGCTTAACAGCAGCGGCACCATACAATGAGCAGTTCTTC. The encoded protein is CASSLTAAAPYNEQFF.

The chain has TRBV27 and TRBJ2-6; 11 bases match TRBD2. Trimming removed 6 bases from V and 2 bases from J; junction bases left unmatched: 12. The CDR3 has 19 residues. CDR1 and CDR2 from the germline V gene are MNHEY and SMNVEV (reference sequence). This CDR3 is CASRMATSGRGPGANVLTF. CDR3 DNA sequence: TGTGCCAGCAGGATGGCTACTAGCGGGAGAGGTCCTGGGGCCAACGTCCTGACTTTC.

The chain recombines TRBV5-1 with TRBJ1-6; D is ambiguous. Trimming pared 0 bases from V and 7 bases from J, leaving 8 bases between. CDR3 size: 14 residues. The V gene's germline CDR1 is SGHRS and CDR2 YFSETQ. Written as DNA, the CDR3 is TGCGCCAGCAGCTTGGAGGCCTCGAATTCACCCCTCCACTTT. Amino acids: CASSLEASNSPLHF. Full variable domain (rest looked up from reference TRBV5-1 and TRBJ1-6): KAGVTQTPRYLIKTRGQQVTLSCSPISGHRSVSWYQQTPGQGLQFLFEYFSETQRNKGNFPGRFSGRQFSNSRSEMNVSTLELGDSALYLCASSLEASNSPLHFGNGTRLTVT.

The rearrangement uses TRBV7-3 and TRBJ2-1, with 9 bases lining up with TRBD2. Germline loops: CDR1 SGHTA, CDR2 FQGTGA. This CDR3 comprises 17 residues. J gave up 7 bases and V 0 bases, and 10 bases lay outside the gene matches. CDR3 sequence (DNA): TGTGCCAGCAGCTTAACCCAGCGGGAGGTTTGGAAGAATGAGCAGTTCTTC. Translated, it gives CASSLTQREVWKNEQFF.

This chain connects TRBV5-1 to TRBJ2-5; 7 bases agree with TRBD2. The J segment lost 3 bases and the V segment lost 7 bases, leaving 9 bases of the junction unmatched. Germline lookup yields CDR1 SGHRS and CDR2 YFSETQ. The CDR3 sequence is 14 residues long. The DNA of the CDR3 is TGCGCCAGCGCGGTGGGAGGGGCTGAAGAGACCCAGTACTTC. Its protein is CASAVGGAEETQYF.

The gene calls are TRBV14 and TRBJ2-3, with TRBD1 matching 9 bases. Looked up from germline, CDR1 is SGHDN and CDR2 is FVKESK. The CDR3 contains 16 residues. V was pared by 1 base and J by 4 bases, with 6 bases of the junction left unmatched. Here the CDR3 reads CASSQVLGQGPDTQYF. The CDR3 nucleotides are TGTGCCAGCAGCCAAGTTCTGGGACAGGGACCAGATACGCAGTATTTT.

The rearrangement links TRBV28 to TRBJ1-4, with a weak D call TRBD1 (6 bases). V gave up 5 bases and J gave up 6 bases, with 19 bases separating them. This CDR3 is built from 16 residues. Germline V gene lookup returns CDR1 MDHEN and CDR2 SYDVKM. Here the CDR3 DNA reads TGTGCCAGCAGTGACCCGACGGGGGCGCTGGATGAAAAACTGTTTTTT. Residues: CASSDPTGALDEKLFF.

The V call is TRBV28, the J call TRBJ2-1; the D call may be TRBD1 or TRBD2 (5 bases each). This CDR3 is 15 amino acids long. V was pared by 4 bases and J by 4 bases, with 14 bases between. CDR1 and CDR2 (germline): MDHEN, SYDVKM. In DNA, the CDR3 is TGTGCCAGCAGTTCTTACAGGACTTTGTACAATGAGCAGTTCTTC. It specifies CASSSYRTLYNEQFF.

The rearrangement joins TRBV28 to TRBJ2-7, with 9 bases matching TRBD2. The ends lost 6 bases at V and 6 bases at J; junction bases unmatched: 9. From germline, CDR1 is MDHEN and CDR2 SYDVKM. The CDR3 spans 14 residues. This chain's CDR3 is CASSPLSGRREQYF. CDR3 in DNA: TGTGCCAGCAGCCCCCTAAGCGGGAGGCGCGAGCAGTACTTC. The whole variable domain, filled in from reference TRBV28 and TRBJ2-7, reads DVKVTQSSRYLVKRTGEKVFLECVQDMDHENMFWYRQDPGLGLRLIYFSYDVKMKEKGDIPEGYSVSREKKERFSLILESASTNQTSMYLCASSPLSGRREQYFGPGTRLTVT.

The chain combines TRBV9 with TRBJ2-7; 9 bases are a match to TRBD1. Germline lookup yields CDR1 SGDLS and CDR2 YYNGEE. The V gene end was trimmed by 2 bases and the J gene end by 6 bases; junction bases not matched to a gene: 9. This CDR3 has 15 residues. This CDR3 reads CASSVDPGQGTEQYF. DNA of the CDR3: TGTGCCAGCAGCGTGGACCCGGGACAGGGAACCGAGCAGTACTTC.

The chain links TRBV19 to TRBJ1-4; 7 nucleotides line up with TRBD1. Germline V gene data show CDR1 as LNHDA and CDR2 as SQIVND (reference sequence). After removal of 9 bases from V and 8 bases from J, the junction contained 9 bases not matched to a gene. CDR3 length: 13 amino acids. CDR3 sequence reads: CASRRGGWEKLFF. Written as DNA, the CDR3 is TGTGCCAGCCGCAGGGGGGGCTGGGAAAAACTGTTTTTT.

The chain has TRBV6-5 and TRBJ2-5; 10 bases are a match to TRBD2. V lost 6 bases, J lost 4 bases, and 5 bases stayed unmatched. Germline V lookup: CDR1 MNHEY, CDR2 SVGAGI. The CDR3 totals 14 residues. CDR3 amino acids: CASRGLANRETQYF. CDR3 in DNA: TGTGCCAGCAGGGGACTAGCGAATAGAGAGACCCAGTACTTC.

The chain uses TRBV18 and TRBJ2-2, with D perhaps being TRBD1 or TRBD2 (6 bases each). The V end lost 0 bases, the J end lost 4 bases, and 18 bases lay between the germline ends. This CDR3 has 18 amino acids. Germline CDR1 KGHSH, CDR2 LQKENI. CDR3 amino acids: CASSPPSGGTSGTGELFF. The DNA for the CDR3 is TGTGCCAGCTCACCACCGAGCGGAGGGACATCCGGCACCGGGGAGCTGTTTTTT.

This sequence joins TRBV29-1 and TRBJ1-4; unclear D gene. Germline V gene data show CDR1 as SQVTM and CDR2 as ANQGSEA. This CDR3 region has 14 residues. V lost 1 base and J lost 4, with 10 bases in between. For the CDR3, the DNA is TGCAGCGTTGAAGGGCGACGTAATAATGAAAAACTGTTTTTT. Its protein is CSVEGRRNNEKLFF.